This entry lists 9 T cell receptor beta chains sequenced from one sample in a study of blood T cells in healthy people across ages. A second PCR, run for about 6 to 11 cycles, used a sample-barcoded 5' primer plus a J-beta primer mix. TCRdb processed the 5' RACE reads anew with MiXCR; each CDR3 protein has one entry. Among 1.5 million to 2 million distinct CDR3 sequences listed, around 50% were seen once. The specimen sequenced was blood. Source of these receptors: a woman in her thirties or forties in good health.

This clonotype was counted between two and nine times. The rearrangement uses TRBV21-1 and TRBJ2-1; TRBD2 was called by the table and not checked on the DNA. TRBV21-1 corresponds to a pseudogene. This CDR3 has 15 amino acids. Here the CDR3 DNA reads TGTGCCAGCAGCGAGGGACTAGCGGGGGTCAATGAGCAGTTCTTC. It yields the protein CASSEGLAGVNEQFF.

The V and J genes are TRBV9 and TRBJ2-1; TRBD2 matches 11 bases. The CDR3 consists of 14 residues. In germline, CDR1 is SGDLS, CDR2 YYNGEE. The V and J ends lost 0 bases and 9 bases, in that order; junction bases with no gene match: 2. CDR3 residues: CASSVGLAGGEQFF. The CDR3 DNA is TGTGCCAGCAGCGTAGGGCTAGCGGGGGGTGAGCAGTTCTTC.

The chain employs TRBV7-2 and TRBJ2-5; 9 bases fit TRBD1. The CDR3 totals 17 residues. With 5 bases clipped from V and 2 bases from J, the junction kept 12 bases outside the gene matches. Germline V gene data show CDR1 as SGHTA and CDR2 as FQGNSA. The CDR3 here is CASSLTGTGLGQETQYF. The CDR3 DNA follows: TGTGCCAGCAGCCTAACCGGGACAGGGCTGGGGCAAGAGACCCAGTACTTC.

The chain links TRBV5-8 to TRBJ2-4; maybe TRBD2 (6 bases). CDR3 length: 14 amino acids. CDR1 and CDR2 from the germline V gene are SGHTS and YDEGEE. Trimming cost V 1 base and J 6 bases, with 11 bases left between them. The CDR3 nucleotides are TGTGCCAGCAGCTTGAAGCTGGGACTAAACATTCAGTACTTC. Amino acid sequence: CASSLKLGLNIQYF.

The rearrangement joins TRBV4-3 to TRBJ1-5, with D perhaps TRBD1 (6 bases). In germline, CDR1 is LGHNA, CDR2 YSLEER. V was pared by 0 bases and J by 7 bases, with 19 bases between. This CDR3 spans 17 amino acids. Here the CDR3 DNA reads TGCGCCAGCAGCCAAGATACCCTAACAGGGTCTAGCCAGCCCCAGCATTTT. It encodes CASSQDTLTGSSQPQHF.

This clonotype was seen more than once but under ten times. The V gene is TRBV15, the J gene TRBJ2-1, with D perhaps assigned TRBD1 or TRBD2 (6 bases each). V lost 0 bases and J lost 2, with 17 bases in between. Germline V CDR1 and CDR2: LNHNV, YYDKDF (reference sequence). This CDR3 spans 18 amino acids. The CDR3 DNA is TGTGCCACCAGCAGAGATAAGGGGGTCGGGGGAGCCTACAATGAGCAGTTCTTC. Its protein is CATSRDKGVGGAYNEQFF. The complete variable domain, with remaining parts taken from reference TRBV15 and TRBJ2-1, reads DAMVIQNPRYQVTQFGKPVTLSCSQTLNHNVMYWYQQKSSQAPKLLFHYYDKDFNNEADTPDNFQSRRPNTSFCFLDIRSPGLGDTAMYLCATSRDKGVGGAYNEQFFGPGTRLTVL.

This clonotype was recorded only once. This sequence joins TRBV6-5 and TRBJ1-2; D possibly corresponds to TRBD1 (5 bases). The CDR3 covers 14 residues. V was clipped by 2 bases and J by 4 bases, with 11 bases between them. Germline V gene data show CDR1 as MNHEY and CDR2 as SVGAGI. Here the CDR3 DNA reads TGTGCCAGCAGTTACCTGGGGGTTGGCTATGGCTACACCTTC. Residues: CASSYLGVGYGYTF.

The V gene is TRBV9, the J gene TRBJ1-6; no clear D. The CDR3 is made up of 16 amino acids. The ends were cut back, 1 base at V and 0 bases at J, with 8 bases in the middle. From germline, CDR1 is SGDLS and CDR2 YYNGEE. The CDR3 sequence: CASSVTQSSYNSPLHF. The CDR3 bases are TGTGCCAGCAGCGTAACTCAAAGCTCCTATAATTCACCCCTCCACTTT.

The chain uses TRBV7-6 and TRBJ1-2; D is unclear. Trimming shortened V by 9 bases and J by 4 bases, and 15 bases separated the two germline ends. Germline V gene sequence: CDR1 SGHVS, CDR2 FNYEAQ. The CDR3 runs to 13 residues. CDR3 loop: CASWPKGGYGYTF. CDR3 in DNA: TGTGCCAGTTGGCCAAAGGGAGGCTATGGCTACACCTTC.